These T cell receptor beta chains were read from a single sample in a study of T cell responses to AZD1222 COVID-19 vaccine. Repertoires were generated with immunoSEQ multiplex PCR, while TCRdb's copy carries only in-frame clones and drops some. Altogether roughly 140,000 clones are present, 80% to 90% being singletons, with the ten largest covering about 9.8%. The sample here was peripheral blood, taken 28 days after the second AZD1222 dose. All receptors derive from an adult who received the AZD1222 COVID-19 vaccine. The CDR3 runs from the conserved cysteine through the conserved F or W. Each record gives: J gene, D gene, clone size, V gene, CDR3 protein, CDR3 DNA. The D gene is left open where the match is weak. Clone size appears in some rows only: once, few, many, or a class for an expanded clone.

TRBJ1-2	TRBD1	few	TRBV6-5	CASSEDRRANYGYTF	TGTGCCAGCAGCGAGGACAGGAGAGCTAACTATGGCTACACCTTC
TRBJ2-1	TRBD2	.	TRBV7-3	CASSLAGGVYNEQFF	TGTGCCAGCAGTCTAGCGGGAGGGGTTTACAATGAGCAGTTCTTC
TRBJ1-2	.	.	TRBV5-4	CASSLVQGIGYGYTF	TGTGCCAGCAGCTTGGTTCAGGGGATCGGCTATGGCTACACCTTC
TRBJ2-5	.	.	TRBV11-2	CASSPGILGEQETQYF	TGTGCCAGCAGCCCAGGGATTTTGGGAGAGCAAGAGACCCAGTACTTC
TRBJ1-5	TRBD1	.	TRBV28	CASRHRGTSNQPQHF	TGTGCCAGCAGGCACAGGGGCACTAGCAATCAGCCCCAGCATTTT
TRBJ2-7	.	.	TRBV6-2/TRBV6-3	CASSYPGFGQQYF	TGTGCCAGCAGTTACCCGGGGTTCGGGCAGCAGTACTTC
TRBJ1-1	.	.	TRBV28	CASTWRQMNTEAFF	TGTGCCAGCACCTGGAGGCAGATGAACACTGAAGCTTTCTTT
TRBJ2-1	TRBD2	.	TRBV18	CASSPTGGRAINNEQFF	TGTGCCAGCTCACCCACGGGGGGTCGGGCGATTAACAATGAGCAGTTCTTC
TRBJ1-1	.	.	TRBV12-5	CASGLARPTGYTEAFF	TGTGCTAGTGGTTTGGCCCGGCCCACAGGATACACTGAAGCTTTCTTT
TRBJ2-1	.	once	TRBV5-1	CASSLSFNEQFF	TGCGCCAGCAGCTTGAGCTTTAATGAGCAGTTCTTC
TRBJ2-2	.	.	TRBV10-3	CAISEPFGNTGELFF	TGTGCCATCAGTGAGCCCTTTGGGAACACCGGGGAGCTGTTTTTT
TRBJ1-1	.	.	TRBV5-1	CASNLGEGTEAFF	TGCGCCAGCAACCTCGGGGAGGGCACTGAAGCTTTCTTT
TRBJ2-1	TRBD2	.	TRBV28	CAISKAGGLYNEQFF	TGTGCCATCTCAAAAGCGGGAGGACTTTACAATGAGCAGTTCTTC
TRBJ2-7	.	few	TRBV18	CASSHSLTSYEQYF	TGTGCCAGCTCTCATTCCCTTACCTCCTACGAGCAGTACTTC
TRBJ2-1	TRBD1	.	TRBV24-1	CATSDQGAGSNEQFF	TGTGCCACCAGTGATCAGGGGGCGGGCTCAAATGAGCAGTTCTTC
TRBJ1-2	.	.	TRBV7-2	CASSLLGASGGYTF	TGTGCCAGCAGCTTACTGGGGGCTTCGGGGGGCTACACCTTC
TRBJ2-3	.	.	TRBV18	CASSQSGTPSSAVQYF	TGTGCCAGCTCACAATCCGGGACTCCAAGCTCCGCCGTGCAGTATTTT
TRBJ1-2	TRBD1	.	TRBV28	CASSSPGTGKKEGYGYTF	TGTGCCAGCAGTTCCCCGGGGACAGGGAAGAAGGAAGGCTATGGCTACACCTTC
TRBJ1-1	.	.	TRBV2	CASTGEGRGKAFF	TGTGCCAGCACCGGGGAGGGCCGGGGAAAAGCTTTCTTT
TRBJ1-5	.	few	TRBV7-3	CASSLRDSNQPQHF	TGTGCCAGCAGCTTAAGGGATAGCAATCAGCCCCAGCATTTT
TRBJ1-6	.	once	TRBV7-8	CASSFGGENSPLHF	TGTGCCAGCAGCTTTGGGGGAGAGAATTCACCCCTCCACTTT
TRBJ2-3	.	.	TRBV5-1	CASSPLGSGTDTQYF	TGCGCCAGCAGCCCGCTAGGGTCCGGCACAGATACGCAGTATTTT
TRBJ2-3	TRBD2	.	TRBV7-3	CASSLGVAGGVTDTQYF	TGTGCCAGCAGCTTAGGAGTAGCGGGAGGTGTCACAGATACGCAGTATTTT
TRBJ1-1	TRBD1	.	TRBV19	CASSPRQGNTEAFF	TGTGCCAGTAGTCCGCGACAGGGGAACACTGAAGCTTTCTTT
TRBJ1-5	.	.	TRBV27	CASSLPNPEEVPNQPQHF	TGTGCCAGCAGTTTACCCAACCCGGAAGAAGTCCCGAATCAGCCCCAGCATTTT
TRBJ2-7	.	.	TRBV18	CASSYKGYYEQYF	TGTGCCAGCTCGTACAAGGGGTACTACGAGCAGTACTTC
TRBJ2-3	.	.	TRBV6-1	CASSEHQRTSTDTQYF	TGTGCCAGCAGTGAACACCAGCGGACTAGCACAGATACGCAGTATTTT
TRBJ2-1	TRBD1	.	TRBV29-1	CSVEDPGTVEFF	TGCAGCGTTGAAGATCCCGGGACAGTCGAGTTCTTC
TRBJ2-1	.	.	TRBV6-5	CASRKARGMGNEQFF	TGTGCCAGCAGGAAGGCACGCGGAATGGGTAATGAGCAGTTCTTC